This TCR beta chain was sequenced for a study of cytomegalovirus exposure and HLA in healthy donors. Study-level findings and limits: The classifier reportedly diagnosed cytomegalovirus status with high sensitivity and specificity. Later work found that TCR association rates differed between HLA loci; DRB1 had the most and HLA-C the fewest.

PCR was performed using 60 Vbeta and 13 Jbeta primers. TCRdb keeps only in-frame clones here, not all; method: immunoSEQ multiplex PCR. The repertoire includes 95,000 to 150,000 clones, around 78% of them detected once, and 6% to 8% sits in the top ten. V shed 4 bases and J 12 bases; nucleotides not matched to a gene: 5. The CDR3 loop spans 14 amino acids. The germline gives CDR1 SGHTA, CDR2 FQGNSA. About this clone itself: The antigen is not known.

Input material: PBMCs. The TCR sequence derives from a woman aged 40-49 years in good health and CMV-seronegative. The chain carries TRBV7-2 and TRBJ2-1, with TRBD2 matching 14 bases. CDR3 DNA: TGTGCCAGCAGCTCTGGACTAGCGGGAGGAGGGCAGTTCTTC. The encoded protein is CASSSGLAGGGQFF.